This T cell receptor (beta chain) came from a study of cytomegalovirus exposure and HLA in healthy donors. This PCR relied on a set of 60 Vbeta primers and 13 Jbeta primers. The table came from immunoSEQ multiplex PCR; TCRdb's copy has only in-frame clones and leaves some out. The data hold about 160,000 clones, with about 75% observed a single time. Looked up from germline, CDR1 is KGHSH and CDR2 is LQKENI. V was pared by 6 bases and J by 5 bases, with 6 bases of the junction left unmatched. CDR3 length: 14 residues. The chain employs TRBV18 and TRBJ1-2; 10 bases are a match to TRBD1. The origin of this receptor is a female donor in good health and CMV-seronegative. Sequences were obtained from PBMCs. The CDR3 coding sequence is TGTGCCAGCTCTTTCGACAGGGGGCGTTATGGCTACACCTTC. Translation: CASSFDRGRYGYTF. Full variable domain (remainder filled in from reference TRBV18 and TRBJ1-2): NAGVMQNPRHLVRRRGQEARLRCSPMKGHSHVYWYRQLPEEGLKFMVYLQKENIIDESGMPKERFSAEFPKEGPSILRIQQVVRGDSAAYFCASSFDRGRYGYTFGSGTRLTVV.